The 3 T cell receptor beta chains presented below share a single source sample, sequenced in a study of blood T cells in healthy people across ages. With a J-beta primer mix and a sample-barcoded 5' primer, a second PCR ran about 7 to 12 cycles. In TCRdb, the 5' RACE reads were re-called with MiXCR into one record per CDR3 protein. In the table there are 750,000 to 850,000 distinct CDR3 sequences, about 25% of which are singletons. The sample was also linked to a second study, of T cells of mothers and their children.

Sequencing input: blood. These receptor sequences come from a boy between 10 and 17 years old in good health.

This clonotype was recorded a few times. This rearrangement joins TRBV4-3 to TRBJ2-3; 12 nucleotides align to TRBD2. The CDR3 contains 17 residues. Per germline, CDR1 LGHNA and CDR2 YSLEER. V lost 0 bases and J lost 4; bases outside the gene matches: 5. CDR3 coding DNA: TGCGCCAGCAGCCAAGACCCACTAGCGGGAGGTGCAGATACGCAGTATTTT. The encoded protein is CASSQDPLAGGADTQYF.

This clonotype is a singleton in its sample. The V and J genes are TRBV7-2 and TRBJ2-1; no firm D call. CDR1 is SGHTA, CDR2 FQGNSA, per germline. The CDR3 loop spans 12 amino acids. V shed 3 bases and J shed 9 bases, with 9 bases lying between them. The CDR3 reads CASSLDSGEQFF. The DNA for the CDR3 is TGTGCCAGCAGCTTGGATTCGGGTGAGCAGTTCTTC.

This chain links TRBV7-2 with TRBJ2-2; D unresolved. There are 12 residues in the CDR3. The ends were cut back, 5 bases at V and 7 bases at J, with 8 bases in the middle. In germline, CDR1 is SGHTA, CDR2 FQGNSA. The CDR3 here is CASSPSYGELFF. DNA for the CDR3: TGTGCCAGCAGCCCGAGTTACGGGGAGCTGTTTTTT.